Presented here are 14 T cell receptor beta chains from one specimen sequenced in a study of OX40 agonist ivuxolimab in advanced cancers. Method: immunoSEQ multiplex PCR; TCRdb's copy keeps in-frame clones and lacks some. The table has roughly 45,000 clones, about 90% seen once. The source was CD4+ or CD8+ T cells sorted from blood, collected in a trial of the OX40 agonist ivuxolimab. These receptors all come from an adult with an advanced solid tumor such as melanoma, head and neck, liver or kidney cancer.

This chain links TRBV16 with TRBJ1-1; 9 bases line up with TRBD1. V shed 3 bases and J 1 base; nucleotides not matched to a gene: 0. From germline, CDR1 is KGHSY and CDR2 FQNENV. This CDR3 region has 14 residues. CDR3 in DNA: TGTGCCAGCAGCCAGGGACAGGGGAACACTGAAGCTTTCTTT. Its protein product is CASSQGQGNTEAFF.

The chain has TRBV5-1 and TRBJ1-4; weak D call: TRBD1 (5 bases). This CDR3 region has 16 residues. Germline loops: CDR1 SGHRS, CDR2 YFSETQ. Trimming removed 0 bases at V and 0 bases at J, with 9 bases between. The CDR3 is CASSLETVSTNEKLFF. In DNA form, the CDR3 reads TGCGCCAGCAGCTTGGAGACAGTTTCAACTAATGAAAAACTGTTTTTT.

The V and J genes are TRBV14 and TRBJ2-2; the D gene is possibly TRBD1 (5 bases). Trimming stripped 3 bases from V and 2 bases from J, with 25 bases between. The CDR3 consists of 20 residues. Germline V gene data show CDR1 as SGHDN and CDR2 as FVKESK. Written as DNA, the CDR3 is TGTGCCAGCAGCCAGATAAGAGTAAGGGGCGAACATTTTAACACCGGGGAGCTGTTTTTT. Translated, it gives CASSQIRVRGEHFNTGELFF.

V gene TRBV5-4 combines with J gene TRBJ1-1; no reliable D call. The V end was cut by 0 bases, the J end by 1 base, with 13 bases between. Germline assignment: CDR1 SGHNT and CDR2 YYREEE (reference sequence). The length of the CDR3 is 16 residues. Here the CDR3 DNA reads TGTGCCAGCAGCTTGGAAGGGTCTCTGGGGAACACTGAAGCTTTCTTT. Its protein product is CASSLEGSLGNTEAFF.

This clone came up a few times. The genes are TRBV2 and TRBJ1-5, with 7 bases aligning to TRBD1. This CDR3 is built from 15 residues. The V segment lost 2 bases and the J segment 7 bases; nucleotides outside the gene matches: 8. The germline V gene encodes CDR1 SNHLY and CDR2 FYNNEI. Here the CDR3 reads CASSETDRVEQPQHF. CDR3 DNA sequence: TGTGCCAGCAGTGAAACTGACAGGGTTGAACAGCCCCAGCATTTT. Variable domain in full (rest from reference TRBV2 and TRBJ1-5): EPEVTQTPSHQVTQMGQEVILRCVPISNHLYFYWYRQILGQKVEFLVSFYNNEISEKSEIFDDQFSVERPDGSNFTLKIRSTKLEDSAMYFCASSETDRVEQPQHFGDGTRLSIL.

V is TRBV9 and J is TRBJ2-7; TRBD2 aligns across 9 bases. The CDR3 length is 15 residues. The trim removed 5 bases at V and 3 bases at J, leaving 9 bases unmatched. The germline V gene has CDR1 SGDLS and CDR2 YYNGEE. The chain's CDR3 is CASSASSGENYEQYF. CDR3 nucleotides: TGTGCCAGCAGTGCATCTAGCGGGGAAAACTACGAGCAGTACTTC.

The genes are TRBV2 and TRBJ2-5, with no clear D. There are 11 residues in the CDR3. Germline V gives CDR1 SNHLY, CDR2 FYNNEI. V lost 3 bases to trimming and J lost 5 bases, with 4 bases between them. The CDR3 spells CASSDRETQYF. CDR3 DNA: TGTGCCAGCAGTGATCGGGAGACCCAGTACTTC.

J is TRBJ2-3 and V is TRBV28; the D is unclear. The CDR3 runs to 14 residues. Germline V gene lookup returns CDR1 MDHEN and CDR2 SYDVKM. Deletions cut 3 bases from V and 0 bases from J, with 7 bases between. This CDR3 reads CASSFPPSTDTQYF. The CDR3 DNA reads TGTGCCAGCAGTTTCCCCCCGAGCACAGATACGCAGTATTTT.

This clone has a handful of counts. This specimen includes other DNA sequences encoding the same CDR3. The chain carries TRBV19 and TRBJ1-1; D is ambiguous. The CDR3 is 13 amino acids. Germline V gives CDR1 LNHDA, CDR2 SQIVND (reference sequence). V was clipped by 5 bases and J by 1 base, with 8 bases between them. CDR3 sequence reads: CASSPAGNTEAFF. The CDR3 DNA follows: TGTGCCAGTAGTCCCGCAGGGAACACTGAAGCTTTCTTT.

The chain recombines TRBV19 with TRBJ1-5, with D perhaps matching TRBD1 (6 bases). Germline V gives CDR1 LNHDA, CDR2 SQIVND (reference sequence). V was clipped by 4 bases and J by 3 bases, with 16 bases between them. This CDR3 region has 16 residues. The CDR3 region has the DNA TGTGCCAGTAGTAACACCGGACAGCGATCCAATCAGCCCCAGCATTTT. This gives the protein CASSNTGQRSNQPQHF.

The chain couples TRBV19 to TRBJ2-7; D is possibly TRBD2 (6 bases). V lost 5 bases and J lost 3, with 17 bases in between. CDR3 length: 15 amino acids. Germline V gene lookup returns CDR1 LNHDA and CDR2 SQIVND (reference sequence). The CDR3 loop reads CASSPNRDWVYEQYF. The CDR3 DNA reads TGTGCCAGTAGTCCGAACCGGGACTGGGTCTACGAGCAGTACTTC. The complete variable domain, with remaining parts taken from reference TRBV19 and TRBJ2-7, reads DGGITQSPKYLFRKEGQNVTLSCEQNLNHDAMYWYRQDPGQGLRLIYYSQIVNDFQKGDIAEGYSVSREKKESFPLTVTSAQKNPTAFYLCASSPNRDWVYEQYFGPGTRLTVT.

The chain combines TRBV19 with TRBJ2-1; 10 bases are shared with TRBD1. V lost 6 bases to trimming and J lost 1 base; unmatched junction nucleotides: 3. Looked up from germline, CDR1 is LNHDA and CDR2 is SQIVND (reference sequence). This CDR3 has 15 amino acids. CDR3 sequence: CASSPGQGSYNEQFF. CDR3 nucleotides: TGTGCCAGTAGCCCGGGACAGGGGTCCTACAATGAGCAGTTCTTC.

This clone came up a few times. This specimen includes other DNA sequences encoding the same CDR3. V usage is TRBV2 and J usage is TRBJ1-1; D is undetermined. The CDR3 covers 12 residues. Germline values: CDR1 SNHLY, CDR2 FYNNEI. V was cut by 6 bases and J by 0 bases, with 5 bases left in between. For the CDR3, the DNA is TGTGCCAGCAGGCCATTGAACACTGAAGCTTTCTTT. It is translated as CASRPLNTEAFF.

The V and J genes are TRBV5-6 and TRBJ1-1; unclear D gene. Germline V gives CDR1 SGHDT, CDR2 YYEEEE. The CDR3 is 12 amino acids. V lost 4 bases, J lost 3 bases, and 7 bases lay in between. CDR3 region: CASSEDHTEAFF. The CDR3 bases are TGTGCCAGCAGCGAGGACCACACTGAAGCTTTCTTT.